Shown below are 24 T cell receptor beta chains from a single sample sequenced in a study of blood T cell repertoires in COVID-19. Profiling relied on immunoSEQ multiplex PCR, and the TCRdb table lists in-frame clones only, not all of them. Here the sample spans about 160,000 clones, about nine tenths being singletons. The sequenced sample was peripheral blood. The receptors stem from a man aged 25-45 years with COVID-19, enrolled during active disease.

This clone was observed a single time. The chain recombines TRBV3-1 (or the pseudogene TRBV3-2) with TRBJ1-5, with D possibly being TRBD1 (6 bases). This CDR3 has 15 residues. CDR1 is LGHDT, CDR2 YNNKEL, per germline (reference sequence). Trimming shortened V by 4 bases and J by 0 bases, and 10 bases separated the two germline ends. The CDR3 loop reads CASSLGTYSNQPQHF. DNA for the CDR3: TGTGCCAGCAGCCTCGGGACATATAGCAATCAGCCCCAGCATTTT.

This clone has more than one count but fewer than ten. The V call is TRBV5-1, the J call TRBJ1-2; 9 nucleotides align to TRBD1. The CDR3 length is 17 residues. The ends lost 1 base at V and 6 bases at J; junction bases unmatched: 13. CDR1 is SGHRS, CDR2 YFSETQ, per germline. The CDR3 region has the DNA TGCGCCAGCAGCTTGACAGGGGGCATGGGGCGGAAGAATGGCTACACCTTC. It encodes CASSLTGGMGRKNGYTF.

The V and J genes are TRBV7-3 and TRBJ2-3; 11 positions agree with TRBD2. Trimming cost V 5 bases and J 5 bases; bases outside gene matches: 3. Germline V CDR1 and CDR2: SGHTA, FQGTGA. The CDR3 is made up of 14 amino acids. The CDR3 loop is CASSVSGREDTQYF. In DNA form, the CDR3 reads TGTGCCAGCAGCGTTAGCGGGAGGGAAGATACGCAGTATTTT.

The rearrangement uses TRBV4-1 and TRBJ1-5, with D hard to call. This CDR3 region has 14 residues. Germline lookup yields CDR1 MGHRA and CDR2 YSYEKL. Trimming took 4 bases from V and 5 from J, leaving 12 bases between them. The CDR3 loop is CASSPQSVDQPQHF. In nucleotides, the CDR3 is TGCGCCAGCAGCCCTCAAAGCGTTGATCAGCCCCAGCATTTT.

The genes are TRBV5-1 and TRBJ1-2; TRBD1 aligns across 9 bases. The V segment lost 1 base and the J segment 8 bases; nucleotides outside the gene matches: 3. The germline CDR1 and CDR2 sequences are SGHRS and YFSETQ. The CDR3 has 13 amino acids. CDR3 coding DNA: TGCGCCAGCAGCTTGTGGACAGGGGACGGCTACACCTTC. It is translated as CASSLWTGDGYTF.

The chain links TRBV27 to TRBJ1-6; 8 positions match TRBD1. The germline V gene encodes CDR1 MNHEY and CDR2 SMNVEV (reference sequence). V lost 4 bases, J lost 10 bases, and 9 bases stayed unmatched. This CDR3 contains 15 residues. CDR3 in DNA: TGTGCCAGCAGTTCCTGGACAGGGCTTAGCTCACCCCTCCACTTT. Amino acids: CASSSWTGLSSPLHF.

The J gene is TRBJ1-2, the V gene TRBV6-4; 7 positions match TRBD1. V shed 5 bases and J 5 bases; nucleotides not matched to a gene: 17. Germline V gene data show CDR1 as MRHNA and CDR2 as SNTAGT. The length of the CDR3 is 17 residues. For the CDR3, the DNA is TGTGCCAGCAGTTTTAATTACAGGGGCGGAGGAGGTTATGGCTACACCTTC. It encodes CASSFNYRGGGGYGYTF.

The rearrangement joins TRBV29-1 to TRBJ2-7; D is uncertain. Trimming removed 3 bases from V and 0 bases from J, with 9 bases in between. CDR1 is SQVTM and CDR2 is ANQGSEA in the germline V gene. This CDR3 is built from 13 residues. The CDR3 is CSVDTAGSYEQYF. The CDR3 DNA reads as TGCAGCGTTGACACAGCAGGCTCCTACGAGCAGTACTTC.

V gene TRBV30 combines with J gene TRBJ1-5; TRBD1 agrees at 9 bases. The germline gives CDR1 GTSNPN, CDR2 SVGIG (reference sequence). This CDR3 is 14 amino acids long. The CDR3 region is CASTRGQGSQPQHF. DNA for the CDR3: TGTGCATCAACCCGGGGACAGGGAAGCCAGCCCCAGCATTTT.

The rearrangement uses TRBV6-2 or TRBV6-3 and TRBJ1-2; D remains ambiguous. Germline-derived CDR1 and CDR2 are MNHEY and SVGEGT. With 0 bases removed from V and 7 bases from J, the gap between germline ends came to 6 bases. The CDR3 has 12 amino acids. The CDR3 sequence is CASSYSAGGYTF. CDR3 DNA sequence: TGTGCCAGCAGTTACTCTGCCGGTGGCTACACCTTC.

This chain links TRBV21-1 with TRBJ2-4; TRBD2 was called by the table and not checked on the DNA. TRBV21-1 represents a pseudogene. This CDR3 comprises 15 residues. CDR3 sequence: CASSKQRGGENIQYF. For the CDR3, the DNA is TGTGCCAGCAGCAAACAGCGGGGGGGAGAAAACATTCAGTACTTC.

V gene TRBV18 combines with J gene TRBJ1-4; TRBD1 agrees at 10 bases. CDR1 is KGHSH, CDR2 LQKENI, per germline. The CDR3 totals 19 residues. The junction had 13 bases not matched to a gene; V was cut back by 6 bases and J by 0 bases. The CDR3 DNA sequence: TGTGCCAGCTCTCCGGGACAGGGGTTCCAAATGGCAACTAATGAAAAACTGTTTTTT. Its protein is CASSPGQGFQMATNEKLFF.

The sample holds one count of this clone. The chain has TRBV6-5 and TRBJ1-1, with D perhaps TRBD1 (6 bases). Germline V CDR1 and CDR2: MNHEY, SVGAGI. This CDR3 contains 16 residues. Trimming took off 2 bases at V and 4 bases at J, with 17 bases between the two ends. The CDR3 loop is CASSYTWTRGGTEAFF. CDR3 bases: TGTGCCAGCAGTTACACTTGGACCCGAGGGGGCACTGAAGCTTTCTTT.

This clone was observed a single time. The rearrangement links TRBV28 to TRBJ1-1; D might be TRBD1 (6 bases). V lost 9 bases to trimming and J lost 1 base, with 18 bases between them. Germline CDR1 MDHEN, CDR2 SYDVKM. The length of the CDR3 is 15 residues. CDR3 bases: TGTGCCAGTGATCGGGACACCGGACCGAACACTGAAGCTTTCTTT. As protein: CASDRDTGPNTEAFF.

The chain recombines TRBV10-2 with TRBJ1-2; D perhaps matches TRBD1 (5 bases). Per the germline V gene, CDR1 is WSHSY and CDR2 is SAAADI. This CDR3 is 12 amino acids long. Trimming took off 6 bases at V and 8 bases at J, with 13 bases between the two ends. The CDR3 loop is CASRDYGGGYTF. CDR3 DNA sequence: TGCGCCAGCAGGGACTATGGGGGAGGCTACACCTTC.

This chain connects TRBV2 to TRBJ1-6; weak D call: TRBD1 (5 bases). Trimming took off 6 bases at V and 2 bases at J, with 17 bases between the two ends. CDR3 length: 17 residues. The germline gives CDR1 SNHLY, CDR2 FYNNEI. The DNA for the CDR3 is TGTGCCAGCAGCCACCTAGGAGGGGAGGCCTATAATTCACCCCTCCACTTT. It translates to CASSHLGGEAYNSPLHF.

This clone was found a few times. The rearrangement links TRBV6-2 or TRBV6-3 to TRBJ1-1; TRBD1 might be the D (6 bases). V lost 5 bases and J lost 7, with 20 bases in between. CDR1 is MNHEY and CDR2 is SVGEGT in the germline V gene. The length of the CDR3 is 15 residues. CDR3 loop: CASSKPTDSPLEAFF. As DNA, the CDR3 is TGTGCCAGCAGTAAACCAACGGACAGTCCCCTTGAAGCTTTCTTT.

The chain has TRBV7-8 and TRBJ2-7; D remains unclear. The CDR3 contains 13 residues. CDR1 and CDR2 from the germline V gene are SGHVS and FQNEAQ. Trimming pared 1 base from V and 3 bases from J, leaving 7 bases between. CDR3 coding DNA: TGTGCCAGCAGCTTAGGCGAGAGCTACGAGCAGTACTTC. The encoded protein is CASSLGESYEQYF.

This chain links TRBV28 with TRBJ2-1; 12 bases are a match to TRBD2. The J segment lost 4 bases and the V segment lost 5 bases, leaving 6 bases of the junction unmatched. CDR1 is MDHEN, CDR2 SYDVKM, per germline. The CDR3 has 16 residues. The CDR3 is CASSLLAGGLYNEQFF. CDR3 bases: TGTGCCAGCAGTCTCCTAGCGGGAGGGCTTTACAATGAGCAGTTCTTC.

The chain is built from TRBV5-5 and TRBJ1-1; D possibly corresponds to TRBD1 (5 bases). The length of the CDR3 is 13 residues. The ends were cut back, 5 bases at V and 11 bases at J, with 19 bases in the middle. CDR1 is SGHKS, CDR2 YYEKEE, per germline (reference sequence). CDR3 loop: CASSLTGARVAFF. As DNA, the CDR3 is TGTGCCAGCAGTTTAACAGGTGCCAGGGTCGCTTTCTTT.

This clone was observed a few times. The genes are TRBV12-3 or TRBV12-4 and TRBJ2-7; D perhaps matches TRBD1 (6 bases). V shed 3 bases and J shed 4 bases, with 7 bases lying between them. This CDR3 has 12 residues. CDR3 sequence (DNA): TGTGCCAGCAGTTTTCAGGGGTACGAGCAGTACTTC. It is translated as CASSFQGYEQYF.

The rearrangement links TRBV5-6 to TRBJ1-1; perhaps TRBD1 as D (5 bases). Germline values: CDR1 SGHDT, CDR2 YYEEEE. The CDR3 runs 13 residues. V dropped 4 bases and J dropped 1 base, with 8 bases sitting between them. The chain's CDR3 is CASSRGGNTEAFF. The CDR3 DNA sequence: TGTGCCAGCAGCAGGGGCGGGAACACTGAAGCTTTCTTT.

The J gene is TRBJ2-1, the V gene TRBV29-1; D is perhaps TRBD2 (5 bases). V lost 3 bases and J 7 bases, leaving 7 bases between the germline ends. Looked up from germline, CDR1 is SQVTM and CDR2 is ANQGSEA. This CDR3 spans 11 amino acids. This chain's CDR3 is CSVEGRNEQFF. Here the CDR3 DNA reads TGCAGCGTTGAGGGGAGAAATGAGCAGTTCTTC.

The chain couples TRBV9 to TRBJ1-6, with TRBD1 matching 12 bases. V lost 0 bases, J lost 12 bases, and 4 bases stayed unmatched. CDR1 and CDR2 (germline): SGDLS, YYNGEE. CDR3 length: 15 amino acids. The CDR3 reads CASSVVGTGGVPLHF. CDR3 nucleotide sequence: TGTGCCAGCAGCGTAGTGGGGACAGGGGGCGTACCCCTCCACTTT.